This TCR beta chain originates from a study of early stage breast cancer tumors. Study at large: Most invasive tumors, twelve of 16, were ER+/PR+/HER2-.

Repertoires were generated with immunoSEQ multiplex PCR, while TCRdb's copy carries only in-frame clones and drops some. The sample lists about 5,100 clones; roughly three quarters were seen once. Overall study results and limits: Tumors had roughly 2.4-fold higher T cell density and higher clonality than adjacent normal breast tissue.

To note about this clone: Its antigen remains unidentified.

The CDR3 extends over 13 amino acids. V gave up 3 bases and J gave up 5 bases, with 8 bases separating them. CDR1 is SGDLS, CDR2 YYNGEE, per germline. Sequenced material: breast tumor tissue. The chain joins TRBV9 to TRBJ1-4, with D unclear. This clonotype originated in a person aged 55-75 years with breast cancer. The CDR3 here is CASSASPNEKLFF. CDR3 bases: TGTGCCAGCAGCGCGAGCCCGAATGAAAAACTGTTTTTT. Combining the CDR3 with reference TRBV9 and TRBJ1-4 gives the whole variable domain DSGVTQTPKHLITATGQRVTLRCSPRSGDLSVYWYQQSLDQGLQFLIQYYNGEERAKGNILERFSAQQFPDLHSELNLSSLELGDSALYFCASSASPNEKLFFGSGTQLSVL.